This T cell receptor (beta chain) was recorded in a study of T cells after yellow fever vaccination. TCRdb independently ran MiXCR on the 5' RACE reads; one entry per CDR3 protein. The repertoire holds 610,000 or so distinct CDR3 sequences, with over 9% as singletons. Trimming removed 9 bases from V and 1 base from J, with 12 bases in between. This CDR3 has 14 amino acids. CDR1 and CDR2 from the germline V gene are KGHDR and SFDVKD. The sample here was PBMCs, taken on the day of the yellow fever booster vaccination. The origin of this receptor is a man aged 25 to 40 who received the YFV17D yellow fever vaccine. J is TRBJ1-5 and V is TRBV24-1; no firm D call. CDR3 DNA: TGTGCCACCTCCTCGGGCGGGAGCAATCAGCCCCAGCATTTT. It specifies CATSSGGSNQPQHF.